This is a list of T cell receptor beta chains from one sample in a study of CD8+CD57+ T cells in acquired aplastic anemia. One entry per CDR3 protein results from TCRdb running MiXCR on the reads. The table lists some 170,000 distinct CDR3 sequences, roughly 65% of them singletons. Sequenced sample: sorted CD4+, CD8+, or CD8+CD57+ T cells (not recorded which) from PBMCs. The receptors here all came from a human donor with aplastic anemia. The CDR3 runs from the conserved cysteine through the conserved F or W. The D gene is left open where the match is weak. Only some rows state a clone size, as once, few, many or a class for expanded clones.

TRBJ2-6 | many | TRBV30 | NA | TGTGCCTGGAGTGGCAGCTCTGGGGCCAACGTCCTGACTTTC | CAWSGSSGANVLTF
TRBJ1-1 | NA | TRBV7-2 | TRBD1 | TGTGCCAGCAGCACTCGGACAGGGGTGGCTTTCTTT | CASSTRTGVAFF
TRBJ1-5 | NA | TRBV2 | TRBD1 | TGTGCCAGCAGTCCGGGACAGGAGTACTATAGCAATCAGCCCCAGCATTTT | CASSPGQEYYSNQPQHF
TRBJ2-1 | many | TRBV20-1 | TRBD2 | TGCAGTGCTAGGAAAGGCAGGGAGGGCGGTGAGCAGTTCTTC | CSARKGREGGEQFF
TRBJ1-1 | NA | TRBV25-1 | NA | TGTGCCAGCGGGGGAGGGTTTGAAGCTTTCTTT | CASGGGFEAFF
TRBJ1-6 | NA | TRBV11-2 | NA | TGTGCCAGCAGCAAACCCGGGCTACGAAATTCACCCCTCCACTTT | CASSKPGLRNSPLHF
TRBJ2-3 | NA | TRBV25-1 | TRBD2 | TGTGCCAGCAGCGGGTCCGCTAGCGGGAGTGGGGCGCAGTATTTT | CASSGSASGSGAQYF
TRBJ1-2 | many | TRBV2 | TRBD1 | TGTGCCAGCAGAGACCCCAGACAGGGGGCGCCGTTCGGCTACACCTTC | CASRDPRQGAPFGYTF
TRBJ1-6 | few | TRBV7-9 | NA | TGTGCCAGCAGCTCCGGGACATATAATTCACCCCTCCACTTT | CASSSGTYNSPLHF
TRBJ2-3 | medium-sized | TRBV5-1 | TRBD1 | TGCGCCAGCAGCTGGACAGGGGGCGCATCAGATACGCAGTATTTT | CASSWTGGASDTQYF
TRBJ2-7 | NA | TRBV10-3 | TRBD1 | TGTGCCATCAGGGGGACAGGGATGACCTACGAGCAGTACTTC | CAIRGTGMTYEQYF
TRBJ2-5 | NA | TRBV24-1 | NA | TGTGCCACCAGTGATACTAGGGACCTGGATGAGGTCAGGGAGACCCAGTACTTC | CATSDTRDLDEVRETQYF
TRBJ1-6 | few | TRBV7-9 | TRBD1 | TGTGCCAGCAGCATGGACAGGGACGACTCACCCCTCCACTTT | CASSMDRDDSPLHF
TRBJ2-1 | few | TRBV7-7 | NA | TGTGCTAGCAGCTTAGCCCCGGACACCTACAATGAGCAGTTCTTC | CASSLAPDTYNEQFF
TRBJ2-5 | NA | TRBV15 | NA | TGTGCCACCAGCAGCCGGCAGGGTCAGGAGACCCAGTACTTC | CATSSRQGQETQYF
TRBJ2-1 | many | TRBV5-1 | NA | TGCGCCAGCAGCCGGAATAGGGATCCCTCCTACAATGAGCAGTTCTTC | CASSRNRDPSYNEQFF
TRBJ2-7 | NA | TRBV5-6 | NA | TGTGCCAGCAGCGACACAGCCACCCCCTACGAGCAGTACTTC | CASSDTATPYEQYF
TRBJ2-6 | few | TRBV7-9 | TRBD1 | TGTGCCAGCAGCAAAGGGACAGGGACTGGGGCCAACGTCCTGACTTTC | CASSKGTGTGANVLTF
TRBJ2-1 | NA | TRBV2 | NA | TGTGCCAGCAGTGAAGTGGGATCCTACAATGAGCAGTTCTTC | CASSEVGSYNEQFF
TRBJ1-4 | NA | TRBV7-7 | NA | TGTGCTAGCAGCTTAGCCCTGGGTGAAAAACTGTTTTTT | CASSLALGEKLFF
TRBJ2-7 | few | TRBV6-5 | NA | TGTGCCAGCAGTGAAGCGCGTAGGACAGCCGAGCAGTACTTC | CASSEARRTAEQYF
TRBJ2-3 | NA | TRBV7-9 | TRBD2 | TGTGCCAGCAGGCCGGGACTAGCTGTAGATACGCAGTATTTT | CASRPGLAVDTQYF
TRBJ2-7 | NA | TRBV2 | TRBD2 | TGTGCCAGCAGTGTTAGCGGGATGACCTACGAGCAGTACTTC | CASSVSGMTYEQYF
TRBJ2-3 | NA | TRBV19 | NA | TGTGCCAGTAGTATCTCGTGGGATACGCAGTATTTT | CASSISWDTQYF
TRBJ2-3 | NA | TRBV7-2 | NA | TGTGCCAGCAGCTTGGCCGTTGAAGATACGCAGTATTTT | CASSLAVEDTQYF
TRBJ1-1 | many | TRBV2 | NA | TGTGCCAGCACCGGAGGGGGCACTGAAGCTTTCTTT | CASTGGGTEAFF
TRBJ1-2 | NA | TRBV5-1 | NA | TGCGCCAGCAGCCTCGAGGGGGGGCCGGGAGGCTACACCTTC | CASSLEGGPGGYTF
TRBJ2-3 | NA | TRBV5-5 | TRBD1 | TGTGCCAGCAGCCAGACAGGGGGCGCATCAGATACGCAGTATTTT | CASSQTGGASDTQYF
TRBJ2-7 | many | TRBV7-8 | NA | TGTGCCAGCAGCCCAAGGACTAAGAGCTACGAGCAGTACTTC | CASSPRTKSYEQYF
TRBJ1-1 | NA | TRBV7-2 | NA | TGTGCCAGCAGCTTAGTTCCCTACTCCGACACTGAAGCTTTCTTT | CASSLVPYSDTEAFF
TRBJ2-3 | few | TRBV12-3/TRBV12-4 | NA | TGTGCCAGCAGTTTAAGCAGCACAGATACGCAGTATTTT | CASSLSSTDTQYF